Listed here are 18 T cell receptor beta chains from one sample, sequenced in a study of human T cells and chemical hapten exposure. Time point specified: patch test 1, 2 weeks after DPC sensitization. Treatment given: therapeutic diphenylcyclopropenone sensitization with weekly scalp DPC. TCRdb reprocessed the RACE reads via MiXCR and lists one record per CDR3 protein. The table has around 380,000 distinct CDR3 sequences, approximately 4.4% seen once. The sample here was whole blood, taken in connection with sensitization to the hapten diphenylcyclopropenone (DPC). These receptors all stem from a woman in her 50s with alopecia areata. Some clones in this sample may be carry-over from other donors' samples.

This clonotype was seen only a few times. The V and J genes are TRBV20-1 and TRBJ1-2; TRBD1 aligns across 8 bases. The germline V gene encodes CDR1 DFQATT and CDR2 SNEGSKA (reference sequence). The CDR3 has 11 residues. The V and J ends lost 6 bases and 9 bases, in that order; junction bases with no gene match: 6. The CDR3 DNA is TGCAGTGCACTGAGGACAGGGAGCTACACCTTC. The encoded protein is CSALRTGSYTF.

There are many counts of this clonotype. This rearrangement joins TRBV5-6 to TRBJ1-5; 7 bases line up with TRBD1. CDR1 is SGHDT, CDR2 YYEEEE, per germline. After removal of 0 bases from V and 7 bases from J, the junction contained 7 bases not matched to a gene. CDR3 length: 15 amino acids. CDR3 in DNA: TGTGCCAGCAGCTTGGGACAGGGCACGAACCAGCCCCAGCATTTT. Protein product: CASSLGQGTNQPQHF.

This clonotype has ten or more counts. The chain has TRBV25-1 and TRBJ1-3, with D unresolved. V lost 3 bases, J lost 0 bases, and 6 bases lay in between. Germline V gene data show CDR1 as MGHDK and CDR2 as SYGVNS. This CDR3 spans 14 amino acids. Written as DNA, the CDR3 is TGTGCCAGCAGTGAGGAGAGCTCTGGAAACACCATATATTTT. Its translation is CASSEESSGNTIYF.

The chain uses TRBV24-1 and TRBJ1-2; D gene uncertain. Trimming shortened V by 7 bases and J by 4 bases, and 15 bases separated the two germline ends. The CDR3 extends over 14 amino acids. Looked up from germline, CDR1 is KGHDR and CDR2 is SFDVKD. In DNA, the CDR3 is TGTGCCACCAGCGAGGCAGTATTGTCCTATGGCTACACCTTC. Translating it yields CATSEAVLSYGYTF.

The sample holds many counts of this clonotype. This chain joins TRBV27 and TRBJ2-3, with a tentative D call TRBD1 (6 bases). This CDR3 is 15 amino acids long. V was trimmed by 3 bases and J by 3 bases, leaving 13 bases between them. Germline V CDR1 and CDR2: MNHEY, SMNVEV (reference sequence). The CDR3 nucleotides are TGTGCCAGCAGTTTTTCCACAGGGAGTACAGATACGCAGTATTTT. Residues: CASSFSTGSTDTQYF.

This clonotype occurred a few times. This chain connects TRBV2 to TRBJ1-1, with D possibly TRBD1 on 5 matching bases. The V end was cut by 6 bases, the J end by 4 bases, with 15 bases between. The CDR3 extends over 14 amino acids. Germline V gene sequence: CDR1 SNHLY, CDR2 FYNNEI. CDR3 nucleotide sequence: TGTGCCAGCAGGGACACTCGGTCGGGCACTGAAGCTTTCTTT. It is translated as CASRDTRSGTEAFF.

This clonotype came up a few times. The chain carries TRBV7-2 and TRBJ2-3; D remains ambiguous. This CDR3 is 15 amino acids long. The ends were cut back, 1 base at V and 1 base at J, with 9 bases in the middle. In germline, CDR1 is SGHTA, CDR2 FQGNSA. The CDR3 DNA sequence: TGTGCCAGCAGCTTAGTGTTACCTCGCACAGATACGCAGTATTTT. Its translation is CASSLVLPRTDTQYF.

This clonotype has ten or more counts. The genes are TRBV12-3 or TRBV12-4 and TRBJ2-5, with 11 bases matching TRBD1. J lost 6 bases, V lost 6 bases, and 9 bases had no gene match. The CDR3 consists of 15 residues. The CDR3 DNA is TGTGCCAGCAGCCTAGGGACAGGGGGTGAGCAGACCCAGTACTTC. Amino acids: CASSLGTGGEQTQYF.

Only a few counts were recorded for this clonotype. For the CDR3, the DNA is TGTGCCAGCAGTTCAAGGACGCTCTCTGGAAACACCATATATTTT. As protein: CASSSRTLSGNTIYF. This chain joins TRBV12-3 or TRBV12-4 and TRBJ1-3, with unresolved D. V was clipped by 4 bases and J by 0 bases, with 10 bases between them. The CDR3 is 15 residues long.

This clonotype showed up many times. This chain uses TRBV27 with TRBJ2-5, with D possibly being TRBD2 (6 bases). Germline CDR1 MNHEY, CDR2 SMNVEV (reference sequence). Trimming shortened V by 2 bases and J by 5 bases, and 9 bases separated the two germline ends. The CDR3 has 13 residues. DNA for the CDR3: TGTGCCAGCAGTTTAGGGCTAGCGGAGACCCAGTACTTC. Its protein is CASSLGLAETQYF.

The chain couples TRBV6-5 to TRBJ2-7, with 8 bases aligning to TRBD1. CDR1 MNHEY and CDR2 SVGAGI come from the germline V gene. The J segment lost 8 bases and the V segment lost 4 bases, leaving 13 bases of the junction unmatched. The CDR3 totals 15 residues. CDR3: CASSSRPGGVNKQYF. The CDR3, as DNA: TGTGCCAGCAGTTCGAGGCCAGGGGGCGTGAACAAGCAGTACTTC.

This clonotype was counted a few times. The junction differs from germline at one of its ends, possibly a read error. The rearrangement links TRBV30 to TRBJ2-2; 9 bases match TRBD2. The germline V gene encodes CDR1 GTSNPN and CDR2 SVGIG (reference sequence). The CDR3 runs 16 residues. CDR3 amino acids: CAWSVMASGNPGELFF. As DNA, the CDR3 is TGTGCCTGGAGTGTGATGGCTAGCGGGAACCCCGGGGAGCTGTTTTTT.

This clonotype showed up many times. The chain recombines TRBV28 with TRBJ2-1; TRBD1 might be the D (6 bases). V dropped 6 bases and J dropped 6 bases, with 21 bases sitting between them. CDR1 is MDHEN and CDR2 is SYDVKM in the germline V gene. The length of the CDR3 is 16 residues. CDR3 DNA: TGTGCCAGCAGACGCCGAAAGACAGGTGGCTCCAATGAGCAGTTCTTC. Protein: CASRRRKTGGSNEQFF.

At least ten counts were recorded for this clonotype. The chain couples TRBV11-2 to TRBJ2-5, with 7 nucleotides matching TRBD1. CDR1 and CDR2 (germline): SGHAT, FQNNGV. V lost 3 bases, J lost 9 bases, and 10 bases stayed unmatched. The CDR3 is 14 amino acids. CDR3 coding DNA: TGTGCCAGCAGCTTTACAGGGGAAACCGAGGCCCAGTACTTC. This sequence encodes CASSFTGETEAQYF.

This clonotype came up many times. The V gene is TRBV20-1, the J gene TRBJ2-7; TRBD2 agrees at 10 bases. Trimming removed 0 bases from V and 4 bases from J; junction bases left unmatched: 6. Germline V gene data show CDR1 as DFQATT and CDR2 as SNEGSKA (reference sequence). This CDR3 is built from 15 residues. CDR3 nucleotides: TGCAGTGCTAGAGAAGGAGCGGGGGGGCAATACGAGCAGTACTTC. Amino acids: CSAREGAGGQYEQYF.

V and J are TRBV5-4 and TRBJ1-1; D possibly corresponds to TRBD1 (6 bases). The germline V gene encodes CDR1 SGHNT and CDR2 YYREEE (reference sequence). V was pared by 7 bases and J by 6 bases, with 22 bases between. CDR3 length equals 15 residues. The DNA of the CDR3 is TGTGCCAGCCAATTAGAAGGGGGAATTCTACCTGAAGCTTTCTTT. Protein product: CASQLEGGILPEAFF.

This clonotype was seen many times. The chain links TRBV5-1 to TRBJ1-2; unclear D gene. Trimming left V 3 bases short and J 3 bases short, with 12 bases between. Germline CDR1 and CDR2: SGHRS and YFSETQ. The CDR3 totals 14 residues. The CDR3 DNA reads TGCGCCAGCAGCTCCGTAGGATCCTACTATGGCTACACCTTC. This encodes CASSSVGSYYGYTF.

There are many counts of this clonotype. The V gene is TRBV7-2, the J gene TRBJ2-1; 7 bases agree with TRBD2. The V gene's germline CDR1 is SGHTA and CDR2 FQGNSA. V lost 5 bases to trimming and J lost 7 bases; unmatched junction nucleotides: 8. The CDR3 consists of 14 residues. CDR3 loop: CASSPGGSRNEQFF. In DNA, the CDR3 is TGTGCCAGCAGCCCGGGCGGGAGTCGGAATGAGCAGTTCTTC.